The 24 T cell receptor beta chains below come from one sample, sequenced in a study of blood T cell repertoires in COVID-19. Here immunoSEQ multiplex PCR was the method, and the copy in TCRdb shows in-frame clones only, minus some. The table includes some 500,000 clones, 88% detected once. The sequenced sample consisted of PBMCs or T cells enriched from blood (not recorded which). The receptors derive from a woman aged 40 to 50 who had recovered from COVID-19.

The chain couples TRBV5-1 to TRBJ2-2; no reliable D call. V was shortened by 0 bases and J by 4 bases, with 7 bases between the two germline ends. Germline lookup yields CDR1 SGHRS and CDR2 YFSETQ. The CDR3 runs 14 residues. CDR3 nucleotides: TGCGCCAGCAGCTTGGTTCTCCGCACCGGGGAGCTGTTTTTT. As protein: CASSLVLRTGELFF.

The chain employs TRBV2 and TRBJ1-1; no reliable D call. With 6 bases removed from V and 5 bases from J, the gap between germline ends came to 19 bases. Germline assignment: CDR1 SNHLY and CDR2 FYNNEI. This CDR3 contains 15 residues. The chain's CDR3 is CASSSRALGVTEAFF. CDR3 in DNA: TGTGCCAGCAGCTCCCGAGCCCTCGGAGTAACTGAAGCTTTCTTT.

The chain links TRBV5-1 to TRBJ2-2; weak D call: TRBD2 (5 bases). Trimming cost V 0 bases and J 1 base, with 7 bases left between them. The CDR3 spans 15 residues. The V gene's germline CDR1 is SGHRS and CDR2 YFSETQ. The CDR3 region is CASSLAGGNTGELFF. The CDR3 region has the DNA TGCGCCAGCAGCTTGGCCGGAGGGAACACCGGGGAGCTGTTTTTT.

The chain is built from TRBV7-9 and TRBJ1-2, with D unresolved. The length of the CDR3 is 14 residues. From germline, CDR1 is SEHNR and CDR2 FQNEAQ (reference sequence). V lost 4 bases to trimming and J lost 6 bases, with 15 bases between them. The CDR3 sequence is CASSSARVYHGYTF. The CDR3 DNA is TGTGCCAGCAGCTCTGCCCGGGTCTATCATGGCTACACCTTC. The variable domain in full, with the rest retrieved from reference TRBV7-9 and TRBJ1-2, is DTGVSQNPRHKITKRGQNVTFRCDPISEHNRLYWYRQTLGQGPEFLTYFQNEAQLEKSRLLSDRFSAERPKGSFSTLEIQRTEQGDSAMYLCASSSARVYHGYTFGSGTRLTVV.

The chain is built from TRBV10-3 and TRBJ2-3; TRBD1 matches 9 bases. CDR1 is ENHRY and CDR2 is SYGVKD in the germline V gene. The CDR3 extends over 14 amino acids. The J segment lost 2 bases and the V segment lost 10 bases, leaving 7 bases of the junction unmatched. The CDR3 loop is CATSGTGTTDTQYF. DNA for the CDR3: TGTGCCACCTCCGGGACAGGGACCACAGATACGCAGTATTTT.

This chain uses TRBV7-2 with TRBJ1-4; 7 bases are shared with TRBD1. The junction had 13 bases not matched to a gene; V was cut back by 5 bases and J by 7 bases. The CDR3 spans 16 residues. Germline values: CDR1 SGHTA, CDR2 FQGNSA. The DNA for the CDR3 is TGTGCCAGCAGCCTTAAATTCAACAGGGGCCGTGAAAAACTGTTTTTT. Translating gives CASSLKFNRGREKLFF.

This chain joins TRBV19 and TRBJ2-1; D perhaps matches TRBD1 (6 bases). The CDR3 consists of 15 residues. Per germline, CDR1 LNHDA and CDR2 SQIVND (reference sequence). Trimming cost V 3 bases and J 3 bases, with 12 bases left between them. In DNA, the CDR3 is TGTGCCAGTAGTATTGGAACAGGGCTCTACAATGAGCAGTTCTTC. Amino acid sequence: CASSIGTGLYNEQFF.

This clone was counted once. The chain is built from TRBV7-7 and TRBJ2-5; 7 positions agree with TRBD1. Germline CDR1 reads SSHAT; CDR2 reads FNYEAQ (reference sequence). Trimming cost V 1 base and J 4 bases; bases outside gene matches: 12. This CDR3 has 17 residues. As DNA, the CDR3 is TGTGCCAGCAGCTTAGGAGGGTCAGGGGGTTGGGGAGAGACCCAGTACTTC. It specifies CASSLGGSGGWGETQYF.

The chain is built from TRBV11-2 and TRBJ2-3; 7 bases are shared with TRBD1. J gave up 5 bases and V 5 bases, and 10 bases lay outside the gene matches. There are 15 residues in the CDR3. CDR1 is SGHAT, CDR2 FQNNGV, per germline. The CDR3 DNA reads TGTGCCAGCAGCCTAAGGGGGCTAGCTGGAGATACGCAGTATTTT. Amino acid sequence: CASSLRGLAGDTQYF.

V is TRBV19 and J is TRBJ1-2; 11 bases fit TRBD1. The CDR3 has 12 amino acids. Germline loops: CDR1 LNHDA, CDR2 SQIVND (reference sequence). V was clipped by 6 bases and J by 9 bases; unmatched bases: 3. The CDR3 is CASRDRGPSYTF. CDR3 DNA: TGTGCCAGTAGGGACAGGGGGCCAAGCTACACCTTC.

The CDR3: CASRGGGRPSVYNEQFF. DNA for the CDR3: TGTGCCAGCAGGGGGGGCGGGAGGCCCTCTGTTTACAATGAGCAGTTCTTC. The genes are TRBV7-9 and TRBJ2-1; 8 positions match TRBD2. J lost 4 bases, V lost 6 bases, and 14 bases had no gene match. CDR1 is SEHNR, CDR2 FQNEAQ, per germline (reference sequence). The CDR3 spans 17 residues. The full variable domain, rest sourced from reference TRBV7-9 and TRBJ2-1, is DTGVSQNPRHKITKRGQNVTFRCDPISEHNRLYWYRQTLGQGPEFLTYFQNEAQLEKSRLLSDRFSAERPKGSFSTLEIQRTEQGDSAMYLCASRGGGRPSVYNEQFFGPGTRLTVL.

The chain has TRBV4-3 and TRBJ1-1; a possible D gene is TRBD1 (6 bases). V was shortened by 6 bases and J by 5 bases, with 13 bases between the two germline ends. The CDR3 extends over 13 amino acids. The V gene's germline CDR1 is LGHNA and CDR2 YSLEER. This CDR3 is CASRKEQGTEAFF. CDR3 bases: TGCGCCAGCAGGAAGGAGCAGGGGACTGAAGCTTTCTTT.

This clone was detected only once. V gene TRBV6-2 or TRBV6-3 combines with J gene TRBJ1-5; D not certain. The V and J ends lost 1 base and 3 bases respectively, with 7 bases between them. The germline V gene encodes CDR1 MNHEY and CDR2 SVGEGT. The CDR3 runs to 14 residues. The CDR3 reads CASSYLSSNQPQHF. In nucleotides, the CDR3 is TGTGCCAGCAGTTACTTGAGTTCCAATCAGCCCCAGCATTTT.

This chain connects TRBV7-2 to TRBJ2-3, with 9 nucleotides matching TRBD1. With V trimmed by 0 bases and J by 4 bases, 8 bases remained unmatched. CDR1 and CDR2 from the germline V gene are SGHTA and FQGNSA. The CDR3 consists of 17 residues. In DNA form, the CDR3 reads TGTGCCAGCAGCTTAGCGGGGGGACAGGGAAGAGCAGATACGCAGTATTTT. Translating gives CASSLAGGQGRADTQYF.

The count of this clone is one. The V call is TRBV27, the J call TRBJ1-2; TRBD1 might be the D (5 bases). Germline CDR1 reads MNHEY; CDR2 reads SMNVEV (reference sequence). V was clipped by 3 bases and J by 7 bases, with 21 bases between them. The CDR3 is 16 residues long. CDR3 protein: CASSFLLEGADRGYTF. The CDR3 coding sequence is TGTGCCAGCAGTTTCCTACTTGAAGGGGCGGACCGTGGCTACACCTTC.

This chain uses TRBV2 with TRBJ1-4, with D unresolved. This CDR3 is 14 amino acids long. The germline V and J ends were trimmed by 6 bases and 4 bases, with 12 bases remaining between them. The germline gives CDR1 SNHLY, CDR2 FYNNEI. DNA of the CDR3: TGTGCCAGCAGCGCGGGAGTCGGTAATGAAAAACTGTTTTTT. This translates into CASSAGVGNEKLFF.

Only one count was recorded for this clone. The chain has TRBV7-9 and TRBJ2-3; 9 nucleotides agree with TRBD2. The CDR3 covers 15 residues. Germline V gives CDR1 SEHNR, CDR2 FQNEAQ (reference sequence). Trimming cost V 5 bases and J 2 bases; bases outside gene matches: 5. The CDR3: CASSPLAGTTDTQYF. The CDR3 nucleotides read TGTGCCAGCAGCCCCCTAGCGGGGACCACAGATACGCAGTATTTT.

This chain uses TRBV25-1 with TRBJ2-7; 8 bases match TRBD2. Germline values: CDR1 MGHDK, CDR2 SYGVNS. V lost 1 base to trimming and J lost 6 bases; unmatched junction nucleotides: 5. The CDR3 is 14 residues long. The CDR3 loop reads CASSEFNRGGEQYF. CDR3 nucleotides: TGTGCCAGCAGTGAATTCAACCGGGGGGGCGAGCAGTACTTC.

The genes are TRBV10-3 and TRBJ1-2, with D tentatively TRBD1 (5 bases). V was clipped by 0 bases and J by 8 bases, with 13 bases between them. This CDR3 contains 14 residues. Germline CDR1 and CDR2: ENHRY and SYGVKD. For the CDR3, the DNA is TGTGCCATCAGTGAGTCGACAGCAATTACGGGCTACACCTTC. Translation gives CAISESTAITGYTF.

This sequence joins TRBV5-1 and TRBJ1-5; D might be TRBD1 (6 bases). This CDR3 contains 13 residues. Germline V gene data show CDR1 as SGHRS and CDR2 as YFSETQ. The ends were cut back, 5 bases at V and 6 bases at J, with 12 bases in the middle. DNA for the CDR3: TGCGCCAGCAGACAGGGAGAGGCTCAGCCCCAGCATTTT. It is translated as CASRQGEAQPQHF. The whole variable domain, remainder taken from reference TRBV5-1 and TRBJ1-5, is KAGVTQTPRYLIKTRGQQVTLSCSPISGHRSVSWYQQTPGQGLQFLFEYFSETQRNKGNFPGRFSGRQFSNSRSEMNVSTLELGDSALYLCASRQGEAQPQHFGDGTRLSIL.

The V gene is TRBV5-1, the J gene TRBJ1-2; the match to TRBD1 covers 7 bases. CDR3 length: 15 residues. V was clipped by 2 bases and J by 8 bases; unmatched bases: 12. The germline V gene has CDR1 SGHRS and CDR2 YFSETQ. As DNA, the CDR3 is TGCGCCAGCAGCTTCGACCCAGAGGGGGCGGGAGGCTACACCTTC. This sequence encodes CASSFDPEGAGGYTF.

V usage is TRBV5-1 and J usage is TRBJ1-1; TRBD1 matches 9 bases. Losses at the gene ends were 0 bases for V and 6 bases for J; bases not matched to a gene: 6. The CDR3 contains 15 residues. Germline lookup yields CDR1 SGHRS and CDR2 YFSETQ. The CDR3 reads CASSLVGQGTSEAFF. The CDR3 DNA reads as TGCGCCAGCAGCTTGGTGGGACAGGGTACTTCTGAAGCTTTCTTT.

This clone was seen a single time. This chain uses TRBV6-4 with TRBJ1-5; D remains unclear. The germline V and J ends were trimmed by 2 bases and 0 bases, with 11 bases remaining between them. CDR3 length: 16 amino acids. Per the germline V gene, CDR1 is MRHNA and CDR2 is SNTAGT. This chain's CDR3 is CASSDDGGYSNQPQHF. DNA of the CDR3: TGTGCCAGCAGTGACGATGGCGGCTATAGCAATCAGCCCCAGCATTTT.

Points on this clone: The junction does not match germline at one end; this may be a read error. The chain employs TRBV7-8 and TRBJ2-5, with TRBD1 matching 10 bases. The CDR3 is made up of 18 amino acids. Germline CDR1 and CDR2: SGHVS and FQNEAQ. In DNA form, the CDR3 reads TGTGCCAGCAGCTTAGCGCGGGGGAGGGGGACAGGGGACCTCACCTCTCACTTC. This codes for CASSLARGRGTGDLTSHF.